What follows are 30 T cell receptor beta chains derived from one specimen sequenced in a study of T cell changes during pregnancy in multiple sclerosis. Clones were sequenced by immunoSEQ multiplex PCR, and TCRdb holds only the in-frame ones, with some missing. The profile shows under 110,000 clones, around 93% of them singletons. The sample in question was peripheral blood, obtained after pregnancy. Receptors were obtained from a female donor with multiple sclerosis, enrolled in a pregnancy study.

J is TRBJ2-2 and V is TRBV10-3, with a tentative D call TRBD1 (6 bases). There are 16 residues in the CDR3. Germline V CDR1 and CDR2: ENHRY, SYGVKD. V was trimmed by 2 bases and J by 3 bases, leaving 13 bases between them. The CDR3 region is CAISETGWLDTGELFF. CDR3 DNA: TGTGCCATCAGTGAGACAGGGTGGCTTGACACCGGGGAGCTGTTTTTT.

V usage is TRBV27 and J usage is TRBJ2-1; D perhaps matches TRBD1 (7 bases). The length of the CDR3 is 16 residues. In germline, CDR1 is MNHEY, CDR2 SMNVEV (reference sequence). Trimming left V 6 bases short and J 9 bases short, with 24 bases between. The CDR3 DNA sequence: TGTGCCAGCAGCTCAGGGGGGCGGGGAGTGAACGGTGAGCAGTTCTTC. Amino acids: CASSSGGRGVNGEQFF.

CDR3 DNA: TGTGCCATCACCCGCGGGGGGCTTGGGGAGACCCAGTACTTC. Its translation is CAITRGGLGETQYF. This chain connects TRBV10-3 to TRBJ2-5, with 8 bases aligning to TRBD2. The ends lost 7 bases at V and 5 bases at J; junction bases unmatched: 9. CDR1 is ENHRY, CDR2 SYGVKD, per germline. The CDR3 contains 14 residues.

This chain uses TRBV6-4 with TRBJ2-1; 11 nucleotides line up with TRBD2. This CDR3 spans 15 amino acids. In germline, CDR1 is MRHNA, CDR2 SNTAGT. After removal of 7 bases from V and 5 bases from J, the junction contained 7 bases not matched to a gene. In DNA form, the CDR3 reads TGTGCCAGCACTCAACTAGCGGGAGCGCACAATGAGCAGTTCTTC. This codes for CASTQLAGAHNEQFF.

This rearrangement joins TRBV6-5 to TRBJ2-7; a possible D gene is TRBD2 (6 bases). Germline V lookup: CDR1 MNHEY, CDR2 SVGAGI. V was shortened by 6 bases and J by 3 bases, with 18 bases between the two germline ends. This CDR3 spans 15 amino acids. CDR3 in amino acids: CASSRGEPRIYEQYF. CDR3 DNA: TGTGCCAGCAGCCGCGGGGAGCCGAGGATCTACGAGCAGTACTTC.

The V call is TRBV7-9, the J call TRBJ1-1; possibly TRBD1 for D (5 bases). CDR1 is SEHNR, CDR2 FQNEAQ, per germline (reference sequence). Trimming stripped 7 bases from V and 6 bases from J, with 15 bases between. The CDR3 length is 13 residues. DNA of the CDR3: TGTGCCAGCACCGAGGGGAGGGTCGCTGAAGCTTTCTTT. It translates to CASTEGRVAEAFF.

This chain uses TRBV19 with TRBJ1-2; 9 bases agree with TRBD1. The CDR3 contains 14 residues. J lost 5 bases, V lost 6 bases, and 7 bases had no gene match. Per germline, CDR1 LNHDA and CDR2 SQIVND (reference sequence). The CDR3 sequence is CASRWTGERYGYTF. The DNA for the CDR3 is TGTGCCAGTAGATGGACAGGGGAACGGTATGGCTACACCTTC.

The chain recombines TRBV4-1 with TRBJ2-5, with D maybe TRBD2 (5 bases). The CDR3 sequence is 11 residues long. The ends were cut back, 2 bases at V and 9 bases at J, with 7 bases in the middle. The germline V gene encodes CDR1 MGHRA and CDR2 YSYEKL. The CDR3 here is CASSQLGAQYF. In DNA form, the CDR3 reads TGCGCCAGCAGCCAATTGGGAGCCCAGTACTTC.

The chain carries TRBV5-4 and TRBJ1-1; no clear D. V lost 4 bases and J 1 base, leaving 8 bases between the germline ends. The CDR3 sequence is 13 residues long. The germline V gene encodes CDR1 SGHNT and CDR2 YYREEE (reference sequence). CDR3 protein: CASSPGANTEAFF. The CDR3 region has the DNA TGTGCCAGCAGCCCCGGTGCGAACACTGAAGCTTTCTTT.

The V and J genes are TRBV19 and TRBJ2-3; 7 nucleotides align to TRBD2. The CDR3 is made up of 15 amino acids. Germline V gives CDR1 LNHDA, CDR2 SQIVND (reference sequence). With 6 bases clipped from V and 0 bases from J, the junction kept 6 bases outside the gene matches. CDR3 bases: TGTGCCAGTAGAATACTAGCGAGAAGCACAGATACGCAGTATTTT. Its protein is CASRILARSTDTQYF.

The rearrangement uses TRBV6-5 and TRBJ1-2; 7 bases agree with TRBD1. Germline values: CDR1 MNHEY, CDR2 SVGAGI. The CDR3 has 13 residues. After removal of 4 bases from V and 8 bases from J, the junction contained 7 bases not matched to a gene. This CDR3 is CASSSRAQGGYTF. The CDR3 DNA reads TGTGCCAGCAGTTCCCGGGCACAGGGGGGCTACACCTTC.

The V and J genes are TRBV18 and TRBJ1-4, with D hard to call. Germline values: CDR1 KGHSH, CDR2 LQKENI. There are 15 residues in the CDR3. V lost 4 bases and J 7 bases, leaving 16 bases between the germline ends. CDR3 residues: CASSLEASRGEKLFF. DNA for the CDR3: TGTGCCAGCTCACTAGAGGCCAGCAGAGGTGAAAAACTGTTTTTT.

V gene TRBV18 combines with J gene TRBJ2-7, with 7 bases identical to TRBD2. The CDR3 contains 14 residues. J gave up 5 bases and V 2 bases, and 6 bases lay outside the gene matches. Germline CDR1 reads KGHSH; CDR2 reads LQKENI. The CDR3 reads CASSPSRGSNEQYF. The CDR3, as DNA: TGTGCCAGCTCACCATCGCGGGGGAGTAACGAGCAGTACTTC.

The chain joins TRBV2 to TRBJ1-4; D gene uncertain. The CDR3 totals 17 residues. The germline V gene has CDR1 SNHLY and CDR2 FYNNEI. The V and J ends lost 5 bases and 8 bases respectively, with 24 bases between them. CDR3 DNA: TGTGCCAGCAGTCGATCTAGAGACTCAACCACGGGGGAAAAACTGTTTTTT. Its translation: CASSRSRDSTTGEKLFF. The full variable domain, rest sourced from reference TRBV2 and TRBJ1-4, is EPEVTQTPSHQVTQMGQEVILRCVPISNHLYFYWYRQILGQKVEFLVSFYNNEISEKSEIFDDQFSVERPDGSNFTLKIRSTKLEDSAMYFCASSRSRDSTTGEKLFFGSGTQLSVL.

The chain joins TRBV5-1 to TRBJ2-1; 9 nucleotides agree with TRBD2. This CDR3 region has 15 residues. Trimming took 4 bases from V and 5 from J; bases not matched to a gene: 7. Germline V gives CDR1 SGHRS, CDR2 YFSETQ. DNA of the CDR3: TGCGCCAGCAGCCCGTCGACTAGCGGACACAATGAGCAGTTCTTC. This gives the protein CASSPSTSGHNEQFF.

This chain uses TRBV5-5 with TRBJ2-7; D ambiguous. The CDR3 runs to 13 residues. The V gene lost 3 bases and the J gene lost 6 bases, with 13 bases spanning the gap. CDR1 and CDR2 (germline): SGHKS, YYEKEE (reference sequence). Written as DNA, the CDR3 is TGTGCCAGCAGCTGGAAGACCGACTCCGAGCAGTACTTC. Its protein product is CASSWKTDSEQYF. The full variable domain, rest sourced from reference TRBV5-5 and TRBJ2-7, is DAGVTQSPTHLIKTRGQQVTLRCSPISGHKSVSWYQQVLGQGPQFIFQYYEKEERGRGNFPDRFSARQFPNYSSELNVNALLLGDSALYLCASSWKTDSEQYFGPGTRLTVT.

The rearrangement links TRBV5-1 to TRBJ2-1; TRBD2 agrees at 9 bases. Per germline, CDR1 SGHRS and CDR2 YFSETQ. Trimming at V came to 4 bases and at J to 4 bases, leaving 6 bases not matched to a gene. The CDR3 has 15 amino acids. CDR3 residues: CASSRSGGEYNEQFF. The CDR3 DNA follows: TGCGCCAGCAGCCGTAGCGGGGGAGAGTACAATGAGCAGTTCTTC.

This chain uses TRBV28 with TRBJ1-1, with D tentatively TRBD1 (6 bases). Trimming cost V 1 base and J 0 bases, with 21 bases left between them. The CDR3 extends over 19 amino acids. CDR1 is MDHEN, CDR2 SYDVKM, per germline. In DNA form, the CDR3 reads TGTGCCAGCAGTTTATCTACGGGGGGCGCGGGGATTTTGAACACTGAAGCTTTCTTT. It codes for CASSLSTGGAGILNTEAFF.

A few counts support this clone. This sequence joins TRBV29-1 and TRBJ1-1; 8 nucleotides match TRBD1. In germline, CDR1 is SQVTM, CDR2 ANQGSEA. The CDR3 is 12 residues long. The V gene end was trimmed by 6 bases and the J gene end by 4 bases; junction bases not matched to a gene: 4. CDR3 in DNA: TGCAGCGTACATGACAGGGGCACTGAAGCTTTCTTT. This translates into CSVHDRGTEAFF.

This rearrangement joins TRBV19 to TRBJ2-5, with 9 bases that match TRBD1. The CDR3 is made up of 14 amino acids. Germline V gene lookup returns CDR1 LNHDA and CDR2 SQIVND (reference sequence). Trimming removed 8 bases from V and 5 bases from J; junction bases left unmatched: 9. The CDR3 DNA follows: TGTGCCAGTTCCTTACAGGGGGCGCTGGAGACCCAGTACTTC. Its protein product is CASSLQGALETQYF.

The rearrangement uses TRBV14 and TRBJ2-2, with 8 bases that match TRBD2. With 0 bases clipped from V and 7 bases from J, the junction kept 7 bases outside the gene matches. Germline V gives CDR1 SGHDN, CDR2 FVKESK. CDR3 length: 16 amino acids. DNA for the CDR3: TGTGCCAGCAGCCAAGAGGCTAGCGGGCCGTTCGGGGAGCTGTTTTTT. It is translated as CASSQEASGPFGELFF.

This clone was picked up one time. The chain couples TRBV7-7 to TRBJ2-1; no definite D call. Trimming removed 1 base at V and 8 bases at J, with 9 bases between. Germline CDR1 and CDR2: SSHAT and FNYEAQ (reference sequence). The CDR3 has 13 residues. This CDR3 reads CASSLGVFDEQFF. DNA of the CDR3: TGTGCCAGCAGCTTAGGTGTGTTCGATGAGCAGTTCTTC.

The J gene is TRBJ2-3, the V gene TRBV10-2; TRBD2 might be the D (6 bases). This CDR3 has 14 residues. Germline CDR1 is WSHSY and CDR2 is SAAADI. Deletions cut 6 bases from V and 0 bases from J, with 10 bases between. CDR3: CASRRAGSTDTQYF. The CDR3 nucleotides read TGCGCCAGCAGGAGGGCGGGGAGCACAGATACGCAGTATTTT.

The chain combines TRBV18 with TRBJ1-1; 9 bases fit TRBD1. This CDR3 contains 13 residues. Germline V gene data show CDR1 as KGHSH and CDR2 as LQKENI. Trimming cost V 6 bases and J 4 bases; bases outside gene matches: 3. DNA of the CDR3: TGTGCCAGCTCGGACAGGGGAGGCACTGAAGCTTTCTTT. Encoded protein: CASSDRGGTEAFF.

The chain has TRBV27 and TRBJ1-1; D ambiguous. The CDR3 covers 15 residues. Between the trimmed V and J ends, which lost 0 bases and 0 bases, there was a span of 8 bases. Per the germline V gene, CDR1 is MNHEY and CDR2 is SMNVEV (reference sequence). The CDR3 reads CASSLSPGMNTEAFF. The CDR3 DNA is TGTGCCAGCAGTTTATCCCCGGGAATGAACACTGAAGCTTTCTTT.

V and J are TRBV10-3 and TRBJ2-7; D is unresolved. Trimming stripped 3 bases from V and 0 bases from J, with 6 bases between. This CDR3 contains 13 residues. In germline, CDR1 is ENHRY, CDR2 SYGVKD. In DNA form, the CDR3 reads TGTGCCATCAGTGACCTCCCCTCCTACGAGCAGTACTTC. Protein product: CAISDLPSYEQYF.

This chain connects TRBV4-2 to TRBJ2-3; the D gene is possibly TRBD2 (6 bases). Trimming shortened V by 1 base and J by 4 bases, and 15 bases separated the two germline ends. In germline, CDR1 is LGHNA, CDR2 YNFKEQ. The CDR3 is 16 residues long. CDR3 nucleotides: TGTGCCAGCAGCCAAGTGGGGGGATACACCCCAGATACGCAGTATTTT. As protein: CASSQVGGYTPDTQYF.

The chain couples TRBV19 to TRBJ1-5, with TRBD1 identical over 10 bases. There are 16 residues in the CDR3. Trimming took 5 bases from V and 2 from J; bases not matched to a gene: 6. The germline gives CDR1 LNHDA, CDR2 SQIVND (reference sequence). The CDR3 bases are TGTGCCAGTAGTTCGACAGGGGGCCGGGGCAATCAGCCCCAGCATTTT. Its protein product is CASSSTGGRGNQPQHF.

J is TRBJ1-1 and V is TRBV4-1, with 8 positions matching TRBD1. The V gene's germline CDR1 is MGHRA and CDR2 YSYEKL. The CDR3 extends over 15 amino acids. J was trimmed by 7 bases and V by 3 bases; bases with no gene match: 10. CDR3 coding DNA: TGCGCCAGCAGCCATACAGGACAGGGCCTAAATGAAGCTTTCTTT. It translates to CASSHTGQGLNEAFF.

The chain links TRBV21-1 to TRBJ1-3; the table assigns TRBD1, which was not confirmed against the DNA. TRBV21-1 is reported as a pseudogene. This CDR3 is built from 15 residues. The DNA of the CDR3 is TGTGCCAGCAGCATTCCAGGGGGAGCTGGAAACACCATATATTTT. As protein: CASSIPGGAGNTIYF.